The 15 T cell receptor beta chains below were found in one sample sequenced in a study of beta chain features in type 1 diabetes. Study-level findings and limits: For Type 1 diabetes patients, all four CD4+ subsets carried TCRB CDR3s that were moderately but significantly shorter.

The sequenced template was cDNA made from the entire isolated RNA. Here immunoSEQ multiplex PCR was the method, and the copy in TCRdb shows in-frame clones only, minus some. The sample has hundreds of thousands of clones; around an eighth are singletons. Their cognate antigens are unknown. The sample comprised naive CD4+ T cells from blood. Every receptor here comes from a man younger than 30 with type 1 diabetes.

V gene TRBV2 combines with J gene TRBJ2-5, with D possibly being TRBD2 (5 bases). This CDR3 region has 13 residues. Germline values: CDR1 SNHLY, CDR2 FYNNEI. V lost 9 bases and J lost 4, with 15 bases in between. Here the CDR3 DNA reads TGTGCCAGGGAGGTTGCGAGAGGAGAGACCCAGTACTTC. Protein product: CAREVARGETQYF.

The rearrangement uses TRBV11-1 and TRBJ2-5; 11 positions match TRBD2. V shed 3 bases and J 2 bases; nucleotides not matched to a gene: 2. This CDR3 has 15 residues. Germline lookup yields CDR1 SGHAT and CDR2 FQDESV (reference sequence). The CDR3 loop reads CASSFSGGEQETQYF. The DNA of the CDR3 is TGTGCCAGCAGCTTTAGCGGGGGGGAACAAGAGACCCAGTACTTC. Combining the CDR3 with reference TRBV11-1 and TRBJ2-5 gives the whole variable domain EAEVAQSPRYKITEKSQAVAFWCDPISGHATLYWYRQILGQGPELLVQFQDESVVDDSQLPKDRFSAERLKGVDSTLKIQPAELGDSAMYLCASSFSGGEQETQYFGPGTRLLVL.

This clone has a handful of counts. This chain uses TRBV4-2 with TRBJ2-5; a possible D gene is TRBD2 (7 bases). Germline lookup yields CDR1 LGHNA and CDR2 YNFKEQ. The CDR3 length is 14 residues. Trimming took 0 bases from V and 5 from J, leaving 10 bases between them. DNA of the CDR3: TGTGCCAGCAGCCAAGAGGGGGGGCCGGAGACCCAGTACTTC. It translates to CASSQEGGPETQYF.

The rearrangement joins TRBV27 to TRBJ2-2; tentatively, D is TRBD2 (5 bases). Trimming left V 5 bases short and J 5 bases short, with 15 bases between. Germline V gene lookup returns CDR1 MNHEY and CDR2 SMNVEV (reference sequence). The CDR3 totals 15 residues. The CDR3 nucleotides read TGTGCCAGCAGTCCTTTCAGGACTCTTACCGGGGAGCTGTTTTTT. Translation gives CASSPFRTLTGELFF.

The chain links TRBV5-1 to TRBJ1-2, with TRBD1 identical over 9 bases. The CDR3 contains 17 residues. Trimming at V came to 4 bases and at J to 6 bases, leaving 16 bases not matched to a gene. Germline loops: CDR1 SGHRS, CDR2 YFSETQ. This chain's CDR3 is CASSTGQGMTMIDGYTF. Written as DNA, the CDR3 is TGCGCCAGCAGCACGGGACAGGGAATGACTATGATTGATGGCTACACCTTC.

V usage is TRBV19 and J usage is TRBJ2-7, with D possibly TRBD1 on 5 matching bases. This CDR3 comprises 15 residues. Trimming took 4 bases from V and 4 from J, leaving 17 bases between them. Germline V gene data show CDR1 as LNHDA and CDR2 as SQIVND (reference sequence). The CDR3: CASSKGQGTQYEQYF. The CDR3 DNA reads TGTGCCAGTAGTAAGGGCCAGGGTACTCAGTACGAGCAGTACTTC.

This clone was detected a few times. CDR3 sequence (DNA): TGTGCCAGCAAGAGGGTGCTGCTAGGGGCGAACACTGAAGCTTTCTTT. Its translation: CASKRVLLGANTEAFF. The chain links TRBV27 to TRBJ1-1; D is perhaps TRBD1 (5 bases). The CDR3 is 16 residues long. Germline CDR1 is MNHEY and CDR2 is SMNVEV (reference sequence). V dropped 7 bases and J dropped 1 base, with 19 bases sitting between them.

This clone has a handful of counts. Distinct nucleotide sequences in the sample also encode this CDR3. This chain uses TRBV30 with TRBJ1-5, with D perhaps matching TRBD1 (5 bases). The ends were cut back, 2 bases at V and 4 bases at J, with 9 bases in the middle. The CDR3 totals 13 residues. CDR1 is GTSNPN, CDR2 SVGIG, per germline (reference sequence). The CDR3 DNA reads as TGTGCCTGGAGTTCCCAGGGAAATCAGCCCCAGCATTTT. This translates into CAWSSQGNQPQHF.

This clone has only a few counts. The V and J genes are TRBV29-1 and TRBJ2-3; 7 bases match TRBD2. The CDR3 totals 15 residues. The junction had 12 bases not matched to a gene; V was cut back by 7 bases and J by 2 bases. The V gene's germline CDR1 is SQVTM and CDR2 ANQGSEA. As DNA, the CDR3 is TGCAGCGGCCTAGCGGCAGATGGTCCCACAGATACGCAGTATTTT. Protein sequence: CSGLAADGPTDTQYF.

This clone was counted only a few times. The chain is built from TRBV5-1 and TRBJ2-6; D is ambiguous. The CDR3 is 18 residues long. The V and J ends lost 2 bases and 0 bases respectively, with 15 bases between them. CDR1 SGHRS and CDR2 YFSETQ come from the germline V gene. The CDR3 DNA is TGCGCCAGCAGCTTCCCAGAGGCGGTCGGCTCTGGGGCCAACGTCCTGACTTTC. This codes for CASSFPEAVGSGANVLTF.

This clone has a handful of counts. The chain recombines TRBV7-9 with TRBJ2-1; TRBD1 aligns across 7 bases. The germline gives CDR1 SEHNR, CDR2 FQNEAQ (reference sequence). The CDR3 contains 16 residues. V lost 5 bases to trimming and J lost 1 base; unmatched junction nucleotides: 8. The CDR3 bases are TGTGCCAGCAGCCGAGCCGGGACAGTTTCCTACAATGAGCAGTTCTTC. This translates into CASSRAGTVSYNEQFF.

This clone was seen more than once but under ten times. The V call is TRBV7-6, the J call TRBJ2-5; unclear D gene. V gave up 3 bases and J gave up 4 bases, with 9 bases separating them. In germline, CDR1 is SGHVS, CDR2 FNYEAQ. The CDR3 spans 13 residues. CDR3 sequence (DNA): TGTGCCAGCAGCTTGTCCACGGGAGAGACCCAGTACTTC. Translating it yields CASSLSTGETQYF.

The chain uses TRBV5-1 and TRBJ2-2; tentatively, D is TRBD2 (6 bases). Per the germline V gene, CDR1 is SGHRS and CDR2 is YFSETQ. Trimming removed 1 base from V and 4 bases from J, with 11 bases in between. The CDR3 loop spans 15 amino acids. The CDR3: CASSLRGDATGELFF. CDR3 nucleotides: TGCGCCAGCAGCTTGCGCGGGGACGCCACCGGGGAGCTGTTTTTT.

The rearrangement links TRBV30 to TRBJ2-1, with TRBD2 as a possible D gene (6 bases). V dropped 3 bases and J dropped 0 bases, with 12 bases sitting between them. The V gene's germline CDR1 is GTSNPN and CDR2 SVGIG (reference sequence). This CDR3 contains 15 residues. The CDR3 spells CAWSGGRSSYNEQFF. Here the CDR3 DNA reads TGTGCCTGGAGCGGGGGTCGGAGCTCCTACAATGAGCAGTTCTTC.

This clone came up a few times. The CDR3 bases are TGTGCCAGCTCTGGGCGGGTTAATCAGCCCCAGCATTTT. This gives the protein CASSGRVNQPQHF. The J gene is TRBJ1-5, the V gene TRBV27; D remains unclear. Trimming removed 8 bases from V and 4 bases from J, with 12 bases in between. Germline V gives CDR1 MNHEY, CDR2 SMNVEV (reference sequence). The CDR3 totals 13 residues.